A selection of T cell receptor beta chains follows, all from one sample in a study of vaccination and CD4 T cells after COVID-19. TCRdb re-called the PCR reads with MiXCR, one entry per CDR3 protein. The table shows some 12,000 distinct CDR3 sequences, with 60% occurring only once. The antigens these receptors bind are not known. The source material was CD4+ T cells from blood, cultured in vitro. The receptors come from a human donor who had recovered from COVID-19. Each CDR3 is given with its conserved first and last residue. D genes are given only for firm matches. Some rows mark clone size as missing; the rest say once, few, many or name a class of expanded clone.

TRBV7-2	TRBJ1-2	.	.	CASSQRTDRGYTF	TGTGCCAGCAGCCAGAGGACTGACCGAGGCTACACCTTC
TRBV27	TRBJ1-5	TRBD1	few	CASSPGQGFIQPQHF	TGTGCCAGCAGCCCCGGACAGGGTTTTATTCAGCCCCAGCATTTT
TRBV20-1	TRBJ2-5	.	once	CSARDPKGETQYF	TGCAGTGCTAGAGATCCGAAGGGAGAGACCCAGTACTTC
TRBV6-1	TRBJ2-5	.	.	CASSPRETQYF	TGTGCCAGCAGTCCGAGAGAGACCCAGTACTTC
TRBV6-2/TRBV6-3	TRBJ2-3	.	few	CASSERDPVAPDTQYF	TGTGCCAGCAGTGAACGGGACCCCGTCGCCCCAGATACGCAGTATTTT
TRBV7-2	TRBJ2-5	.	.	CASSSRQRETQYF	TGTGCCAGCAGCTCCAGACAGAGAGAGACCCAGTACTTC
TRBV24-1	TRBJ1-1	TRBD1	.	CATRDRTAEAFF	TGTGCCACCAGGGACAGGACCGCTGAAGCTTTCTTT
TRBV24-1	TRBJ1-3	.	.	CATSDWGNPWGNTIYF	TGTGCCACCAGTGATTGGGGGAATCCTTGGGGAAACACCATATATTTT
TRBV2	TRBJ1-1	.	.	CASSLSSATEAFF	TGTGCCAGCAGCCTTTCCTCTGCCACTGAAGCTTTCTTT
TRBV28	TRBJ1-3	.	.	CASLRLGANTIYF	TGTGCCAGCCTTCGACTGGGGGCAAACACCATATATTTT
TRBV11-2	TRBJ2-7	.	.	CASSPADNGPYEQYF	TGTGCCAGCAGCCCCGCAGACAATGGACCCTACGAGCAGTACTTC
TRBV6-5	TRBJ2-3	TRBD2	.	CASSYSAGVRGTDTQYF	TGTGCCAGCAGTTACTCAGCGGGAGTGAGAGGCACAGATACGCAGTATTTT
TRBV29-1	TRBJ2-1	.	few	CSVEEITRNEQFF	TGCAGCGTTGAAGAAATTACCCGAAATGAGCAGTTCTTC
TRBV10-3	TRBJ2-3	.	large	CAISEGQGSTDTQYF	TGTGCCATCAGTGAAGGGCAGGGAAGCACAGATACGCAGTATTTT
TRBV27	TRBJ2-7	TRBD1	few	CASSLYRGSNEQYF	TGTGCCAGCAGTTTATACAGGGGGTCCAACGAGCAGTACTTC
TRBV10-1	TRBJ2-5	TRBD2	few	CASSDSRLAGGGAQYF	TGCGCCAGCAGTGATTCCCGACTAGCGGGAGGGGGGGCCCAGTACTTC
TRBV29-1	TRBJ1-1	.	.	CSGKNTEAFF	TGCAGCGGGAAGAACACTGAAGCTTTCTTT
TRBV6-1	TRBJ1-4	.	.	CASSRVWGEKLFF	TGTGCCAGCTCCCGGGTTTGGGGTGAAAAACTGTTTTTT
TRBV10-3	TRBJ1-6	.	few	CAISEHRFDDNSPLHF	TGTGCCATCAGTGAGCACAGGTTCGATGATAATTCACCCCTCCACTTT
TRBV24-1	TRBJ2-3	.	.	CATSDFGDSTDTQYF	TGTGCCACCAGTGATTTTGGGGATAGCACAGATACGCAGTATTTT
TRBV7-8	TRBJ2-2	.	.	CASSLDVGANTGELFF	TGTGCCAGCAGCTTAGATGTAGGGGCGAACACCGGGGAGCTGTTTTTT
TRBV27	TRBJ2-5	.	.	CASSPRLQETQYF	TGTGCCAGCAGTCCCCGACTGCAAGAGACCCAGTACTTC
TRBV7-2	TRBJ2-7	.	.	CASRSRGPTGFEQYF	TGTGCCAGCAGATCCCGGGGACCCACGGGGTTCGAGCAGTACTTC
TRBV7-9	TRBJ1-6	.	few	CASSPSVGGSSPLHF	TGTGCCAGCAGCCCATCAGTCGGCGGGAGTTCACCCCTCCACTTT
TRBV24-1	TRBJ2-1	TRBD1	.	CATSPRDRVYNEQFF	TGTGCCACCAGCCCCCGGGACAGGGTCTACAATGAGCAGTTCTTC
TRBV11-3	TRBJ2-5	.	.	CASSPDRQETQYF	TGTGCCAGCAGCCCGGACAGACAAGAGACCCAGTACTTC
TRBV7-7	TRBJ2-2	TRBD1	few	CASSVSGTGRELFF	TGTGCCAGCAGCGTAAGCGGGACAGGGCGGGAGCTGTTTTTT
TRBV2	TRBJ2-1	TRBD2	.	CASRTGTRFGEQFF	TGTGCCAGCAGGACCGGGACTAGATTTGGTGAGCAGTTCTTC
TRBV7-2	TRBJ2-1	.	.	CASSSGEGYNEQFF	TGTGCCAGCAGCTCCGGAGAGGGCTACAATGAGCAGTTCTTC
TRBV10-3	TRBJ2-5	.	.	CASSVGPLETQYF	TGTGCCAGCAGTGTGGGACCCCTGGAGACCCAGTACTTC
TRBV27	TRBJ1-2	.	few	CASRQWAGNYGYTF	TGTGCCAGCAGACAATGGGCAGGGAACTATGGCTACACCTTC
TRBV11-2	TRBJ1-2	.	few	CASSPGTDALGYTF	TGTGCCAGCAGCCCCGGGACGGACGCTCTAGGCTACACCTTC
TRBV28	TRBJ2-2	TRBD1	.	CASFRVRGQGHTGELFF	TGTGCCAGCTTCAGGGTCAGGGGGCAGGGGCACACCGGGGAGCTGTTTTTT
TRBV12-3/TRBV12-4	TRBJ1-1	TRBD1	.	CASRDRDSEAFF	TGTGCCAGCAGGGACCGGGACAGCGAAGCTTTCTTT
TRBV29-1	TRBJ2-6	.	.	CSVGADSGANVLTF	TGCAGCGTTGGGGCCGACTCTGGGGCCAACGTCCTGACTTTC
TRBV28	TRBJ2-4	TRBD1	.	CASSLSGQGEDIQYF	TGTGCCAGCAGTTTATCAGGACAGGGGGAGGACATTCAGTACTTC
TRBV2	TRBJ2-1	.	.	CASSAGLEQFF	TGTGCCAGCAGTGCAGGGCTTGAGCAGTTCTTC
TRBV28	TRBJ1-2	.	.	CASSPKLRIYGYTF	TGTGCCAGCAGTCCAAAACTCAGGATCTATGGCTACACCTTC
TRBV20-1	TRBJ2-5	.	.	CSAIESDKETQYF	TGCAGTGCTATTGAGAGCGACAAAGAGACCCAGTACTTC
TRBV6-1	TRBJ1-5	.	.	CASNPAEGRQPQHF	TGTGCCAGCAACCCCGCTGAGGGGCGACAGCCCCAGCATTTT
TRBV20-1	TRBJ1-2	TRBD1	.	CSARVRDRGYGYTF	TGCAGTGCTAGAGTAAGGGACAGGGGGTATGGCTACACCTTC
TRBV28	TRBJ2-3	TRBD2	.	CASSLRVSGSRTTDTQYF	TGTGCCAGCAGTTTGCGCGTCAGCGGGAGTAGGACCACAGATACGCAGTATTTT
TRBV6-5	TRBJ2-2	TRBD1	.	CASSYLLTGAPGELFF	TGTGCCAGCAGTTACCTATTAACAGGGGCGCCCGGGGAGCTGTTTTTT
TRBV7-2	TRBJ1-5	.	few	CASSSSPNRASNQPQHF	TGTGCCAGCAGCTCATCACCAAACAGGGCCAGCAATCAGCCCCAGCATTTT
TRBV27	TRBJ1-5	.	.	CASPQTEEDQPQHF	TGTGCCAGCCCCCAGACCGAGGAGGATCAGCCCCAGCATTTT
TRBV25-1	TRBJ2-1	.	.	CASRGKGAYNEQFF	TGTGCCAGCAGAGGAAAGGGGGCCTACAATGAGCAGTTCTTC
TRBV6-2/TRBV6-3	TRBJ2-5	TRBD1	.	CASSFGQEVAETQYF	TGTGCCAGCAGTTTTGGACAGGAGGTAGCAGAGACCCAGTACTTC
TRBV6-1	TRBJ2-7	.	.	CASSVNRDYEQYF	TGTGCCAGCAGTGTGAACAGAGACTACGAGCAGTACTTC
TRBV2	TRBJ2-5	TRBD1	.	CASRRGLVETQYF	TGTGCCAGCAGGAGGGGGCTAGTAGAGACCCAGTACTTC